This TCR beta chain was identified in a study of T cell responses to AZD1222 COVID-19 vaccine. Notes on this clone: What it binds is unknown.

Study results and caveats: Unmutated regions of variants are reportedly targeted by nearly half of spike-specific TCRs.

Data came from immunoSEQ multiplex PCR; TCRdb stores just in-frame clones and leaves some out. The sample records about 120,000 clones, 80% to 95% being singletons. The CDR3 totals 13 residues. The germline gives CDR1 LGHDT, CDR2 YNNKEL (reference sequence). The V end lost 1 base, the J end lost 10 bases, and 13 bases lay between the germline ends. The chain has TRBV3-1 (or the pseudogene TRBV3-2) and TRBJ1-1; D is ambiguous. The sequencing here drew on peripheral blood, taken 28 days after the second dose of the MenACWY control vaccine. The source is an adult who received the MenACWY meningococcal vaccine as a control. CDR3 sequence: CASSQVPTSGAFF. Here the CDR3 DNA reads TGTGCCAGCAGCCAAGTCCCAACTTCGGGAGCTTTCTTT.